These T cell receptor beta chains were read from a single sample in a study of regulatory T cells in long-lasting Graves disease. TCRdb reprocessed the multiplex PCR reads with MiXCR, giving one entry per CDR3 protein. In the table there are 400,000 to 450,000 distinct CDR3 sequences, 16% of which are singletons. These data were also reused for a study on T cells in Graves' hyperthyroidism and ophthalmopathy.

The material was peripheral blood mononuclear cells (PBMCs), obtained at new diagnosis, from a patient treated with antithyroid drugs. The receptors shown here come from a woman aged 30 to 39 with Graves disease. CDR3s include the opening cysteine and the closing phenylalanine or tryptophan. A D gene is named only where the DNA matches it firmly. Clone size is given for some rows only: seen once, a few or many times, or a class if the clone is expanded.

clone size: many; V gene: TRBV5-1; D gene: .; J gene: TRBJ2-2; CDR3 protein: CASSSRNVPGELFF; CDR3 DNA: TGCGCCAGCAGCTCTCGTAACGTCCCCGGGGAGCTGTTTTTT
clone size: many; V gene: TRBV3-1; D gene: .; J gene: TRBJ1-2; CDR3 protein: CASSQRGTPYGYTF; CDR3 DNA: TGTGCCAGCAGCCAACGCGGCACTCCTTATGGCTACACCTTC
clone size: many; V gene: TRBV28; D gene: .; J gene: TRBJ1-3; CDR3 protein: CASSPKGGSGNTIYF; CDR3 DNA: TGTGCCAGCAGTCCAAAGGGTGGCTCTGGAAACACCATATATTTT
clone size: many; V gene: TRBV11-2; D gene: .; J gene: TRBJ2-2; CDR3 protein: CASSLVRTGELFF; CDR3 DNA: TGTGCCAGCAGCTTAGTCCGCACCGGGGAGCTGTTTTTT
clone size: .; V gene: TRBV12-5; D gene: .; J gene: TRBJ1-1; CDR3 protein: CASGLGGVQSEAFF; CDR3 DNA: TGTGCTAGTGGTTTGGGCGGGGTTCAATCTGAAGCTTTCTTT
clone size: many; V gene: TRBV15; D gene: .; J gene: TRBJ1-5; CDR3 protein: CATSRAGGRSNQPQHF; CDR3 DNA: TGTGCCACCAGCAGAGCTGGGGGCCGTAGCAATCAGCCCCAGCATTTT
clone size: .; V gene: TRBV20-1; D gene: .; J gene: TRBJ1-1; CDR3 protein: CSASYGDKNTEAFF; CDR3 DNA: TGCAGTGCTAGTTATGGGGACAAGAACACTGAAGCTTTCTTT
clone size: many; V gene: TRBV6-2/TRBV6-3; D gene: .; J gene: TRBJ2-7; CDR3 protein: CASSYNYGGGAEQYF; CDR3 DNA: TGTGCCAGCAGTTATAATTATGGCGGCGGGGCCGAGCAGTACTTC
clone size: few; V gene: TRBV20-1; D gene: TRBD2; J gene: TRBJ2-2; CDR3 protein: CSARFPSGDNTGELFF; CDR3 DNA: TGCAGTGCTAGGTTCCCTAGCGGGGATAACACCGGGGAGCTGTTTTTT
clone size: many; V gene: TRBV28; D gene: TRBD1; J gene: TRBJ2-5; CDR3 protein: CASQAGGRGETQYF; CDR3 DNA: TGTGCCAGCCAAGCAGGGGGCCGAGGAGAGACCCAGTACTTC
clone size: many; V gene: TRBV3-1; D gene: TRBD2; J gene: TRBJ2-1; CDR3 protein: CASSQVIGQGTSGSLDEQFF; CDR3 DNA: TGTGCCAGCAGCCAAGTAATAGGACAAGGGACTAGCGGGAGTCTCGATGAGCAGTTCTTC
clone size: many; V gene: TRBV20-1; D gene: TRBD2; J gene: TRBJ2-5; CDR3 protein: CSADRRVAGEVETQYF; CDR3 DNA: TGCAGTGCCGACAGACGGGTAGCGGGAGAGGTAGAGACCCAGTACTTC
clone size: .; V gene: TRBV5-1; D gene: TRBD2; J gene: TRBJ2-3; CDR3 protein: CASSGTTGTDTQYF; CDR3 DNA: TGCGCCAGCAGCGGGACTACCGGCACAGATACGCAGTATTTT
clone size: many; V gene: TRBV4-1; D gene: .; J gene: TRBJ2-5; CDR3 protein: CASSQGLRTQETQYF; CDR3 DNA: TGCGCCAGCAGCCAAGGGCTTAGGACCCAAGAGACCCAGTACTTC
clone size: .; V gene: TRBV6-1; D gene: .; J gene: TRBJ2-7; CDR3 protein: CASSEVPISYEQYF; CDR3 DNA: TGTGCCAGCAGTGAAGTCCCCATATCATACGAGCAGTACTTC
clone size: .; V gene: TRBV27; D gene: TRBD2; J gene: TRBJ2-1; CDR3 protein: CASSPGTSGREQFF; CDR3 DNA: TGTGCCAGCAGCCCAGGGACTAGCGGGAGGGAGCAGTTCTTC
clone size: .; V gene: TRBV19; D gene: TRBD2; J gene: TRBJ2-1; CDR3 protein: CASSPLRLATYNEQFF; CDR3 DNA: TGTGCCAGTAGCCCGCTAAGACTAGCGACGTACAATGAGCAGTTCTTC
clone size: .; V gene: TRBV6-2/TRBV6-3; D gene: .; J gene: TRBJ1-3; CDR3 protein: CASGTHSGNTIYF; CDR3 DNA: TGTGCCTCTGGGACTCACTCTGGAAACACCATATATTTT
clone size: few; V gene: TRBV20-1; D gene: .; J gene: TRBJ1-2; CDR3 protein: CSARDRPGQVYGYTF; CDR3 DNA: TGCAGTGCTAGAGATCGCCCAGGGCAGGTCTATGGCTACACCTTC
clone size: many; V gene: TRBV7-9; D gene: TRBD2; J gene: TRBJ2-1; CDR3 protein: CASSPTSGRAIEQFF; CDR3 DNA: TGTGCCAGCAGTCCTACTAGCGGGAGGGCCATTGAGCAGTTCTTC
clone size: .; V gene: TRBV7-9; D gene: TRBD1; J gene: TRBJ1-2; CDR3 protein: CASNTGTGVNYGYTF; CDR3 DNA: TGTGCCTCCAATACAGGGACAGGGGTTAACTATGGCTACACCTTC